The next 29 T cell receptor beta chains were all read from a single sample in a study of T cells in Graves' hyperthyroidism and ophthalmopathy. Regions amplified from RNA transcripts were the TCR beta CDR3 regions. TCR CDR3 regions were first amplified by RT-PCR with HTBI primers. TCRdb itself ran the multiplex PCR reads through MiXCR, one entry per CDR3 protein. The sample lists about 560,000 distinct CDR3 sequences, just over 45% occurring once. Sequencing input: peripheral blood or thyroid tissue (not recorded which). Receptors originate from a woman between 18 and 29 years old with Graves' hyperthyroidism.

The chain recombines TRBV25-1 with TRBJ1-4; maybe TRBD1 (6 bases). Germline lookup yields CDR1 MGHDK and CDR2 SYGVNS. CDR3 length: 13 amino acids. V lost 7 bases to trimming and J lost 7 bases, with 13 bases between them. CDR3 coding DNA: TGTGCCAGCAAAACAAAAGGGGGTGAAAAACTGTTTTTT. It yields the protein CASKTKGGEKLFF. The variable domain in full, with the rest retrieved from reference TRBV25-1 and TRBJ1-4, is EADIYQTPRYLVIGTGKKITLECSQTMGHDKMYWYQQDPGMELHLIHYSYGVNSTEKGDLSSESTVSRIRTEHFPLTLESARPSHTSQYLCASKTKGGEKLFFGSGTQLSVL.

The chain employs TRBV20-1 and TRBJ2-2; D is uncertain. Germline V CDR1 and CDR2: DFQATT, SNEGSKA (reference sequence). This CDR3 spans 13 amino acids. V lost 2 bases and J lost 3, with 7 bases in between. DNA for the CDR3: TGCAGTGCTAGAACGATCGACACCGGGGAGCTGTTTTTT. This sequence encodes CSARTIDTGELFF.

This clonotype has just a few counts. The chain recombines TRBV6-5 with TRBJ2-5; TRBD2 matches at 8 bases. Germline V gene data show CDR1 as MNHEY and CDR2 as SVGAGI. The V segment lost 3 bases and the J segment 0 bases; nucleotides outside the gene matches: 12. This CDR3 comprises 18 residues. The CDR3 protein is CASSYLGLAGNHQETQYF. The CDR3 DNA follows: TGTGCCAGCAGTTATTTAGGGCTAGCGGGCAACCACCAAGAGACCCAGTACTTC.

This rearrangement joins TRBV7-2 to TRBJ2-7; D not resolved. This CDR3 region has 10 residues. The V end was cut by 0 bases, the J end by 9 bases, with 3 bases between. Germline V gene lookup returns CDR1 SGHTA and CDR2 FQGNSA. The DNA for the CDR3 is TGTGCCAGCAGCTTAGCGTTGCAGTACTTC. Amino acid sequence: CASSLALQYF.

The sample holds many counts of this clonotype. The CDR3 DNA reads as TGTGCGGCACGATCGGGGGCGGGAGGCTACACCTTC. It translates to CAARSGAGGYTF. The V and J genes are TRBV6-5 and TRBJ1-2; tentative D call: TRBD1 (6 bases). The CDR3 is 12 amino acids. Looked up from germline, CDR1 is MNHEY and CDR2 is SVGAGI.

Of note for this clonotype: This is likely a read error, given that the CDR3 carries no conserved phenylalanine or tryptophan at its end. The DNA is left out, because the CDR3 cannot be placed on it with certainty; the CDR3 is given as TCRdb lists it. The V gene is TRBV9, the J gene TRBJ1-4; the DNA was not used to check the table's D call, TRBD1. In germline, CDR1 is SGDLS, CDR2 YYNGEE. Counting both end residues, the CDR3 totals 11 amino acids. The chain's CDR3 is CASSVGWGAYY.

The CDR3 nucleotides read TGTGCCAGCAGTTACGGCCCGCGGCTAGCGGAAGAGACCCAGTACTTC. Its translation is CASSYGPRLAEETQYF. This chain uses TRBV6-5 with TRBJ2-5, with 7 bases fitting TRBD2. Trimming took 2 bases from V and 3 from J; bases not matched to a gene: 9. Per the germline V gene, CDR1 is MNHEY and CDR2 is SVGAGI. The CDR3 length is 16 residues.

The rearrangement joins TRBV14 to TRBJ1-6, with D unresolved. Germline V gives CDR1 SGHDN, CDR2 FVKESK. Trimming pared 8 bases from V and 7 bases from J, leaving 15 bases between. The CDR3 has 14 residues. The DNA of the CDR3 is TGTGCCAGCTCACCCGGGCAGACCAATTCACCCCTCCACTTT. This sequence encodes CASSPGQTNSPLHF.

This clonotype was picked up many times. V gene TRBV20-1 combines with J gene TRBJ1-1; weak D call: TRBD1 (5 bases). Between the trimmed V and J ends, which lost 6 bases and 4 bases, there was a span of 15 bases. The CDR3 runs 13 residues. Germline V gene data show CDR1 as DFQATT and CDR2 as SNEGSKA (reference sequence). The CDR3 reads CSAYPGGGTEAFF. CDR3 coding DNA: TGCAGTGCCTACCCCGGCGGGGGCACTGAAGCTTTCTTT.

This clonotype was found a few times. At one of its ends the junction is not consistent with the germline gene, which may arise from a read error. This chain joins TRBV24-1 and TRBJ1-3, with D possibly TRBD1 on 6 matching bases. This CDR3 is built from 15 residues. CDR1 and CDR2 (germline): KGHDR, SFDVKD. CDR3: CASSYLQGTGNTIYF. DNA for the CDR3: TGTGCCAGCAGTTACCTGCAGGGGACTGGAAACACCATATATTTT.

The chain links TRBV5-1 to TRBJ2-7; possible D gene TRBD1, 6 bases. Germline V gene data show CDR1 as SGHRS and CDR2 as YFSETQ. With 3 bases removed from V and 3 bases from J, the gap between germline ends came to 10 bases. This CDR3 is built from 13 residues. This chain's CDR3 is CASSWGLDYEQYF. The CDR3, as DNA: TGCGCCAGCAGCTGGGGGCTAGACTACGAGCAGTACTTC.

The chain links TRBV7-9 to TRBJ2-7; D is undetermined. The end of the DNA aligns better with TRBJ2-1, so the J call may be wrong. Germline loops: CDR1 SEHNR, CDR2 FQNEAQ (reference sequence). CDR3 size: 11 residues. The CDR3 DNA sequence: TGTGCCAGCAGCCATGGTCTCGAGCAGTTCTTC. Translating gives CASSHGLEQFF.

The chain combines TRBV2 with TRBJ1-5; D might be TRBD1 (6 bases). The CDR3 totals 15 residues. V was trimmed by 8 bases and J by 6 bases, leaving 20 bases between them. Germline V lookup: CDR1 SNHLY, CDR2 FYNNEI. The CDR3 sequence is CASGTLEGVGQPQHF. The CDR3 DNA reads as TGTGCCAGCGGGACATTGGAGGGGGTTGGTCAGCCCCAGCATTTT. The full variable domain, completed using reference TRBV2 and TRBJ1-5, is EPEVTQTPSHQVTQMGQEVILRCVPISNHLYFYWYRQILGQKVEFLVSFYNNEISEKSEIFDDQFSVERPDGSNFTLKIRSTKLEDSAMYFCASGTLEGVGQPQHFGDGTRLSIL.

This clonotype was counted a few times. The chain employs TRBV7-9 and TRBJ2-7; 7 nucleotides line up with TRBD2. CDR1 is SEHNR and CDR2 is FQNEAQ in the germline V gene (reference sequence). The CDR3 covers 12 residues. J was trimmed by 5 bases and V by 8 bases; bases with no gene match: 6. The CDR3 spells CASGGGRHEQYF. For the CDR3, the DNA is TGTGCCAGCGGGGGAGGGCGCCACGAGCAGTACTTC.

This clonotype occurred a few times. The junction departs from germline at one end; a sequencing error may be responsible. The V gene is TRBV5-5, the J gene TRBJ1-1, with D unclear. Germline CDR1 reads SGHKS; CDR2 reads YYEKEE (reference sequence). The CDR3 has 14 residues. In DNA, the CDR3 is TGTGCCAGCAGCTTGGAGATCTCGAACCCTGAAGCTTTCTTT. Protein: CASSLEISNPEAFF. The full variable domain, rest sourced from reference TRBV5-5 and TRBJ1-1, is DAGVTQSPTHLIKTRGQQVTLRCSPISGHKSVSWYQQVLGQGPQFIFQYYEKEERGRGNFPDRFSARQFPNYSSELNVNALLLGDSALYLCASSLEISNPEAFFGQGTRLTVV.

This clonotype was recorded at least ten times. The J gene is TRBJ2-5, the V gene TRBV10-3; 11 bases line up with TRBD1. V dropped 6 bases and J dropped 5; count of bases not matched to a gene: 5. The CDR3 loop spans 14 amino acids. Germline lookup yields CDR1 ENHRY and CDR2 SYGVKD. The CDR3 DNA is TGTGCCATCAGGGGGGACAGGGGGTCTGAGACCCAGTACTTC. It yields the protein CAIRGDRGSETQYF.

For this clonotype: This could be a read error, since a much larger clone is one nucleotide away. The V call is TRBV29-1, the J call TRBJ2-7, with a possible D match to TRBD1 (5 bases). Germline V CDR1 and CDR2: SQVTM, ANQGSEA. This CDR3 is built from 13 residues. As DNA, the CDR3 is TGCAGCGTTGAAGACAGGGTCCGCTACGAGCAGTGCTTC. Its translation is CSVEDRVRYEQCF.

V and J are TRBV7-9 and TRBJ1-5; D gene unclear. The germline V gene has CDR1 SEHNR and CDR2 FQNEAQ (reference sequence). Trimming took off 3 bases at V and 6 bases at J, with 9 bases between the two ends. This CDR3 is 13 amino acids long. The CDR3 region is CASSLIFGQPQHF. DNA of the CDR3: TGTGCCAGCAGCTTGATTTTCGGTCAGCCCCAGCATTTT.

This clonotype turned up a few times. The DNA of the CDR3 is TGTGCCAGCAGCTCAATTGCGCGACTAGCGGGAGAAGACGAGCAGTACTTC. This gives the protein CASSSIARLAGEDEQYF. The genes are TRBV5-4 and TRBJ2-7; 12 bases map to TRBD2. This CDR3 has 17 residues. Losses at the gene ends were 3 bases for V and 5 bases for J; bases not matched to a gene: 12. CDR1 is SGHNT, CDR2 YYREEE, per germline (reference sequence).

The rearrangement links TRBV5-5 to TRBJ2-7, with TRBD1 as a possible D gene (6 bases). There are 14 residues in the CDR3. Trimming cost V 6 bases and J 3 bases, with 16 bases left between them. CDR1 SGHKS and CDR2 YYEKEE come from the germline V gene (reference sequence). The CDR3 is CASTVDRMIYEQYV. CDR3 bases: TGTGCCAGCACCGTTGACAGGATGATCTACGAGCAGTACGTC.

This clonotype has ten or more counts. The V gene is TRBV20-1, the J gene TRBJ1-5, with D perhaps matching TRBD1 (5 bases). Trimming left V 3 bases short and J 6 bases short, with 9 bases between. The CDR3 runs 12 residues. CDR1 and CDR2 (germline): DFQATT, SNEGSKA (reference sequence). CDR3 coding DNA: TGCAGTGCTAGCCTCGGGGGTCAGCCCCAGCATTTT. The encoded protein is CSASLGGQPQHF.

In the case of this clonotype: At one end, the junction sequence differs from germline, possibly due to a read error. The rearrangement links TRBV7-2 to TRBJ1-6, with D perhaps TRBD1 (6 bases). Germline V CDR1 and CDR2: SGHTA, FQGNSA. This CDR3 spans 15 amino acids. The DNA of the CDR3 is TGCGCCAGCAGCTTCGGTGCAGGGGCCAATTCACCCCTCCACTTT. It is translated as CASSFGAGANSPLHF.

The genes are TRBV6-2 or TRBV6-3 and TRBJ2-7, with 11 bases that match TRBD2. V shed 4 bases, J shed 5 bases, and the junction held 13 bases outside the gene matches. Germline CDR1 MNHEY, CDR2 SVGEGT. The CDR3 has 17 amino acids. The CDR3 region has the DNA TGTGCCAGCAGTTCCACCCCAAGAGTAGCGGGAGGGCACGAGCAGTACTTC. Translated: CASSSTPRVAGGHEQYF.

At least ten counts were recorded for this clonotype. The chain links TRBV29-1 to TRBJ2-6; D remains unclear. The CDR3 covers 19 residues. Germline V lookup: CDR1 SQVTM, CDR2 ANQGSEA. V lost 3 bases and J 0 bases, leaving 21 bases between the germline ends. CDR3 coding DNA: TGCAGCGTTGAGACTCGCGGAACGGAAGATTACTCTGGGGCCAACGTCCTGACTTTC. Residues: CSVETRGTEDYSGANVLTF. Complete variable domain (other parts from reference TRBV29-1 and TRBJ2-6): SAVISQKPSRDICQRGTSLTIQCQVDSQVTMMFWYRQQPGQSLTLIATANQGSEATYESGFVIDKFPISRPNLTFSTLTVSNMSPEDSSIYLCSVETRGTEDYSGANVLTFGAGSRLTVL.

This chain joins TRBV2 and TRBJ2-5; 7 bases fit TRBD2. The J segment lost 0 bases and the V segment lost 7 bases, leaving 11 bases of the junction unmatched. This CDR3 has 16 residues. Per germline, CDR1 SNHLY and CDR2 FYNNEI. The CDR3 sequence is CASTFGDYPYQETQYF. Here the CDR3 DNA reads TGTGCCAGCACTTTTGGGGACTACCCGTACCAAGAGACCCAGTACTTC. The full variable domain, completed using reference TRBV2 and TRBJ2-5, is EPEVTQTPSHQVTQMGQEVILRCVPISNHLYFYWYRQILGQKVEFLVSFYNNEISEKSEIFDDQFSVERPDGSNFTLKIRSTKLEDSAMYFCASTFGDYPYQETQYFGPGTRLLVL.

As concerns this clonotype: One end of the junction varies from germline; a read error may be responsible. The chain links TRBV7-2 to TRBJ1-1; D gene uncertain. This CDR3 spans 14 amino acids. In germline, CDR1 is SGHTA, CDR2 FQGNSA. This CDR3 reads CASSSDPRGTEAFF. The DNA for the CDR3 is TGTGCCAGCAGCTCGGACCCCCGAGGAACTGAAGCCTTCTTT. Together with reference TRBV7-2 and TRBJ1-1, the CDR3 gives the full variable domain: GAGVSQSPSNKVTEKGKDVELRCDPISGHTALYWYRQSLGQGLEFLIYFQGNSAPDKSGLPSDRFSAERTGGSVSTLTIQRTQQEDSAVYLCASSSDPRGTEAFFGQGTRLTVV.

In this sample, this clonotype turned up a few times. The chain carries TRBV5-1 and TRBJ2-5; the match to TRBD1 covers 8 bases. Germline V gene data show CDR1 as SGHRS and CDR2 as YFSETQ. The CDR3 has 12 residues. J gave up 7 bases and V 7 bases, and 6 bases lay outside the gene matches. CDR3 in amino acids: CASSQGAATQYF. DNA for the CDR3: TGCGCCAGCTCTCAGGGGGCAGCGACCCAGTACTTC.

In its sample, this clonotype was seen a few times. The chain couples TRBV11-2 to TRBJ2-7; no clear D gene. The J call could be wrong; TRBJ2-1 is a better fit for the DNA end. The germline gives CDR1 SGHAT, CDR2 FQNNGV. CDR3 length: 12 amino acids. The CDR3 sequence is CASSLVGDEQFF. CDR3 nucleotides: TGTGCCAGCAGCTTAGTCGGAGATGAGCAGTTCTTC.

The chain recombines TRBV2 with TRBJ1-1; 11 nucleotides agree with TRBD1. Germline trimming cut 4 bases from V and 6 bases from J; bases unmatched to any gene: 7. This CDR3 region has 15 residues. Germline-derived CDR1 and CDR2 are SNHLY and FYNNEI. The DNA for the CDR3 is TGTGCCAGCAGTGTATTCGGGACAGGGGGTTCTGAAGCTTTCTTT. Translated, it gives CASSVFGTGGSEAFF.